What follows are 21 T cell receptor beta chains derived from one specimen sequenced in a study of cytomegalovirus exposure and HLA in healthy donors. Both 60 Vbeta primers and 13 Jbeta primers went into the PCR. Data came from immunoSEQ multiplex PCR; TCRdb stores just in-frame clones and leaves some out. The sample has some 100,000 clones; around 80% are singletons. Sequencing used PBMCs. The origin of the receptors is a male donor in good health and CMV-seropositive.

The chain recombines TRBV15 with TRBJ2-7; D is possibly TRBD1 (7 bases). This CDR3 is built from 14 residues. Germline assignment: CDR1 LNHNV and CDR2 YYDKDF (reference sequence). The ends were cut back, 3 bases at V and 6 bases at J, with 15 bases in the middle. The DNA for the CDR3 is TGTGCCACCAGCAGCTCCAGGGGGAGGCTCGAGCAGTACTTC. Its protein is CATSSSRGRLEQYF.

This sequence joins TRBV5-1 and TRBJ1-2; 9 nucleotides line up with TRBD1. The V and J ends lost 3 bases and 7 bases, in that order; junction bases with no gene match: 7. This CDR3 contains 14 residues. The V gene's germline CDR1 is SGHRS and CDR2 YFSETQ. Written as DNA, the CDR3 is TGCGCCAGCAGCTACTCCCGGGACAGGGCTGGCTACACCTTC. Translation gives CASSYSRDRAGYTF.

The CDR3: CASSLAGGMNTEAFF. The CDR3, as DNA: TGTGCCAGCAGCTTAGCGGGGGGAATGAACACTGAAGCTTTCTTT. The gene calls are TRBV7-2 and TRBJ1-1, with a tentative D call TRBD1 (5 bases). Germline values: CDR1 SGHTA, CDR2 FQGNSA. Trimming took 0 bases from V and 0 from J, leaving 8 bases between them. The CDR3 spans 15 residues. The entire variable domain, with the rest obtained from reference TRBV7-2 and TRBJ1-1, is as follows: GAGVSQSPSNKVTEKGKDVELRCDPISGHTALYWYRQSLGQGLEFLIYFQGNSAPDKSGLPSDRFSAERTGGSVSTLTIQRTQQEDSAVYLCASSLAGGMNTEAFFGQGTRLTVV.

This sequence joins TRBV6-7 and TRBJ1-3, with D unresolved. TRBV6-7 is an open reading frame whose function is uncertain. V was cut by 8 bases and J by 0 bases, with 14 bases left in between. This CDR3 has 15 amino acids. CDR3 loop: CASSLDWSSGNTIYF. CDR3 DNA sequence: TGTGCCAGCTCTTTGGACTGGAGCTCTGGAAACACCATATATTTT.

This chain joins TRBV7-2 and TRBJ2-3; TRBD2 might be the D (5 bases). CDR1 and CDR2 from the germline V gene are SGHTA and FQGNSA. With 1 base removed from V and 10 bases from J, the gap between germline ends came to 9 bases. This CDR3 spans 12 amino acids. The chain's CDR3 is CASSLEASPQYF. The CDR3 bases are TGTGCCAGCAGCTTAGAGGCTAGCCCGCAGTATTTT.

This clone was counted a single time. This chain links TRBV7-9 with TRBJ2-7, with 12 bases lining up with TRBD2. Germline CDR1 reads SEHNR; CDR2 reads FQNEAQ (reference sequence). V was clipped by 5 bases and J by 0 bases; unmatched bases: 2. The CDR3 length is 15 residues. CDR3 DNA sequence: TGTGCCAGCAGCCAGACTAGCGGGAGCTCCTACGAGCAGTACTTC. It encodes CASSQTSGSSYEQYF. The whole variable domain, remainder taken from reference TRBV7-9 and TRBJ2-7, is DTGVSQNPRHKITKRGQNVTFRCDPISEHNRLYWYRQTLGQGPEFLTYFQNEAQLEKSRLLSDRFSAERPKGSFSTLEIQRTEQGDSAMYLCASSQTSGSSYEQYFGPGTRLTVT.

The rearrangement links TRBV5-6 to TRBJ1-1; D unresolved. This CDR3 is built from 13 residues. Germline loops: CDR1 SGHDT, CDR2 YYEEEE. The V end lost 0 bases, the J end lost 0 bases, and 3 bases lay between the germline ends. The CDR3 DNA follows: TGTGCCAGCAGCTTGGTAGTGAACACTGAAGCTTTCTTT. Protein sequence: CASSLVVNTEAFF. Looking up the rest from reference TRBV5-6 and TRBJ1-1 gives the full variable domain: DAGVTQSPTHLIKTRGQQVTLRCSPKSGHDTVSWYQQALGQGPQFIFQYYEEEERQRGNFPDRFSGHQFPNYSSELNVNALLLGDSALYLCASSLVVNTEAFFGQGTRLTVV.

This clone has only one observation. The chain uses TRBV5-6 and TRBJ1-4, with 8 bases lining up with TRBD1. The CDR3 consists of 16 residues. V lost 4 bases, J lost 7 bases, and 12 bases stayed unmatched. The germline V gene encodes CDR1 SGHDT and CDR2 YYEEEE. The CDR3 DNA reads TGTGCCAGCAGCCGAAAGCGGACAGGGATTCGTGAAAAACTGTTTTTT. The encoded protein is CASSRKRTGIREKLFF.

The chain recombines TRBV6-1 with TRBJ1-2; 7 bases align to TRBD1. The CDR3 totals 13 residues. J was trimmed by 1 base and V by 6 bases; bases with no gene match: 2. Germline V gene sequence: CDR1 MNHNS, CDR2 SASEGT. The CDR3 sequence is CASSRQGNYGYTF. In DNA form, the CDR3 reads TGTGCCAGCAGCCGACAGGGTAACTATGGCTACACCTTC.

The rearrangement uses TRBV30 and TRBJ2-2, with a possible D match to TRBD2 (6 bases). Germline CDR1 GTSNPN, CDR2 SVGIG (reference sequence). V lost 0 bases, J lost 5 bases, and 7 bases lay in between. The CDR3 length is 13 residues. CDR3 region: CAWSVGGTGELFF. In DNA, the CDR3 is TGTGCCTGGAGTGTCGGGGGAACCGGGGAGCTGTTTTTT.

This chain connects TRBV18 to TRBJ2-5; D gene ambiguous. Germline V lookup: CDR1 KGHSH, CDR2 LQKENI. CDR3 length equals 15 residues. With 3 bases removed from V and 2 bases from J, the gap between germline ends came to 13 bases. CDR3 in amino acids: CASSPPRSQQETQYF. The CDR3 DNA is TGTGCCAGCTCACCCCCTAGAAGCCAGCAAGAGACCCAGTACTTC.

V usage is TRBV5-1 and J usage is TRBJ2-2, with 8 bases aligning to TRBD1. The junction had 11 bases not matched to a gene; V was cut back by 5 bases and J by 8 bases. The germline V gene has CDR1 SGHRS and CDR2 YFSETQ. This CDR3 has 15 amino acids. The CDR3 spells CASRPGQELSGELFF. The DNA for the CDR3 is TGCGCCAGCAGGCCGGGACAGGAATTGTCGGGGGAGCTGTTTTTT. Based on the CDR3 plus reference TRBV5-1 and TRBJ2-2, the full variable domain is KAGVTQTPRYLIKTRGQQVTLSCSPISGHRSVSWYQQTPGQGLQFLFEYFSETQRNKGNFPGRFSGRQFSNSRSEMNVSTLELGDSALYLCASRPGQELSGELFFGEGSRLTVL.

The rearrangement joins TRBV10-1 to TRBJ1-1, with TRBD1 as a possible D gene (5 bases). Trimming stripped 3 bases from V and 2 bases from J, with 13 bases between. The CDR3 covers 15 residues. Germline lookup yields CDR1 WNHNN and CDR2 SYGVQD (reference sequence). The CDR3 nucleotides are TGCGCCAGCAGTGAATCAGGGAATACTAACACTGAAGCTTTCTTT. Its translation is CASSESGNTNTEAFF.

This clone has just a few counts. The V call is TRBV19, the J call TRBJ1-5, with 8 bases identical to TRBD1. V was pared by 3 bases and J by 4 bases, with 5 bases of the junction left unmatched. Germline CDR1 and CDR2: LNHDA and SQIVND (reference sequence). The CDR3 contains 15 residues. CDR3 in amino acids: CASSIDGQGNQPQHF. For the CDR3, the DNA is TGTGCCAGTAGTATCGACGGACAGGGTAATCAGCCCCAGCATTTT.

The gene calls are TRBV20-1 and TRBJ1-5; no clear D gene. The CDR3 runs to 11 residues. Trimming removed 6 bases from V and 4 bases from J, with 7 bases in between. Germline values: CDR1 DFQATT, CDR2 SNEGSKA (reference sequence). CDR3 coding DNA: TGCAGTGCAGCCGGGAATCAGCCCCAGCATTTT. Translation gives CSAAGNQPQHF.

V usage is TRBV7-8 and J usage is TRBJ1-6; 9 bases agree with TRBD1. Germline V gene data show CDR1 as SGHVS and CDR2 as FQNEAQ. The CDR3 runs 15 residues. Trimming cost V 6 bases and J 4 bases; bases outside gene matches: 4. DNA of the CDR3: TGTGCCAGCAGGGGCGGGACAGGGTATAATTCACCCCTCCACTTT. This sequence encodes CASRGGTGYNSPLHF.

V and J are TRBV5-1 and TRBJ2-7; 8 nucleotides line up with TRBD1. Trimming took 4 bases from V and 1 from J; bases not matched to a gene: 10. The CDR3 loop spans 16 amino acids. Germline loops: CDR1 SGHRS, CDR2 YFSETQ. The CDR3 region has the DNA TGCGCCAGCAGCCCCACCACGACAGGGGTGTCCTACGAGCAGTACTTC. It codes for CASSPTTTGVSYEQYF.

This clone was seen just once. The chain couples TRBV4-2 to TRBJ2-3, with 10 bases that match TRBD1. The CDR3 contains 14 residues. The V gene's germline CDR1 is LGHNA and CDR2 YNFKEQ. Losses at the gene ends were 5 bases for V and 4 bases for J; bases not matched to a gene: 3. The CDR3 protein is CASSTGQGADTQYF. The DNA for the CDR3 is TGTGCCAGCAGCACCGGACAGGGGGCAGATACGCAGTATTTT.

The V and J genes are TRBV27 and TRBJ2-6; 10 positions match TRBD1. After removal of 1 base from V and 1 base from J, the junction contained 4 bases not matched to a gene. The germline CDR1 and CDR2 sequences are MNHEY and SMNVEV (reference sequence). This CDR3 is 18 amino acids long. The CDR3 DNA reads as TGTGCCAGCAGTTTATGGACAGGGGGGGCGTCTGGGGCCAACGTCCTGACTTTC. Encoded protein: CASSLWTGGASGANVLTF.

In nucleotides, the CDR3 is TGTGCCAGCAGCCAACGGACATTGAACACTGAAGCTTTCTTT. As protein: CASSQRTLNTEAFF. The gene calls are TRBV27 and TRBJ1-1; D possibly corresponds to TRBD1 (5 bases). The V gene's germline CDR1 is MNHEY and CDR2 SMNVEV (reference sequence). The CDR3 has 14 residues. Trimming removed 6 bases from V and 0 bases from J, with 11 bases in between.

The chain recombines TRBV30 with TRBJ1-5; 7 nucleotides agree with TRBD1. CDR1 GTSNPN and CDR2 SVGIG come from the germline V gene (reference sequence). Germline trimming cut 4 bases from V and 2 bases from J; bases unmatched to any gene: 11. The CDR3 has 16 residues. The CDR3 DNA is TGTGCCTGGATGGTCGGAGGGGGCGTGGGCAATCAGCCCCAGCATTTT. Protein: CAWMVGGGVGNQPQHF.